These T cell receptor beta chains were read from a single sample in a study of blood T cell repertoires in COVID-19. The data were produced by immunoSEQ multiplex PCR, yet TCRdb's version contains in-frame clones alone and is incomplete. The repertoire has 75,000 to 100,000 clones, 65% to 85% of them found once; the top ten carry approximately 12%. The sample consisted of peripheral blood. These receptors originate from an elderly woman with acute or convalescent COVID-19. CDR3s include the opening cysteine and the closing phenylalanine or tryptophan. Each record gives: V gene, J gene, D gene, clone size, CDR3 protein, CDR3 DNA. D genes are given only for firm matches. Rows may omit the clone size; those that give it use once, few, many or a size class.

V gene: TRBV6-5; J gene: TRBJ1-4; D gene: TRBD1; clone size: -; CDR3 protein: CASSFTGGNEKLFF; CDR3 DNA: TGTGCCAGCAGCTTTACAGGGGGTAATGAAAAACTGTTTTTT
V gene: TRBV11-2; J gene: TRBJ1-2; D gene: -; clone size: few; CDR3 protein: CASSSQTRPDHGYTF; CDR3 DNA: TGTGCCAGCAGCTCTCAGACACGACCTGATCACGGCTACACCTTC
V gene: TRBV10-1; J gene: TRBJ1-3; D gene: TRBD1; clone size: once; CDR3 protein: CASSNGQGTIYF; CDR3 DNA: TGCGCCAGCAGTAACGGACAGGGCACCATATATTTT
V gene: TRBV6-5; J gene: TRBJ1-1; D gene: -; clone size: -; CDR3 protein: CASRPRELNTEAFF; CDR3 DNA: TGTGCCAGCAGACCAAGGGAGTTGAACACTGAAGCTTTCTTT
V gene: TRBV29-1; J gene: TRBJ1-1; D gene: -; clone size: once; CDR3 protein: CSVAGEWDTEAFF; CDR3 DNA: TGCAGCGTTGCGGGGGAATGGGACACTGAAGCTTTCTTT
V gene: TRBV18; J gene: TRBJ1-2; D gene: TRBD1; clone size: -; CDR3 protein: CASSPRDRGPNPGGYTF; CDR3 DNA: TGTGCCAGCTCACCCCGGGACAGGGGTCCCAACCCTGGTGGCTACACCTTC
V gene: TRBV4-1; J gene: TRBJ1-5; D gene: -; clone size: -; CDR3 protein: CASSQFWPVLNQPQHF; CDR3 DNA: TGCGCCAGCAGCCAATTTTGGCCCGTCCTGAATCAGCCCCAGCATTTT
V gene: TRBV5-1; J gene: TRBJ2-3; D gene: -; clone size: -; CDR3 protein: CASSSRYTQYF; CDR3 DNA: TGCGCCAGCAGCTCGAGGTATACGCAGTATTTT
V gene: TRBV3-1/TRBV3-2; J gene: TRBJ1-5; D gene: -; clone size: -; CDR3 protein: CASSQELGQPQHF; CDR3 DNA: TGTGCCAGCAGCCAGGAGTTGGGTCAGCCCCAGCATTTT
V gene: TRBV7-2; J gene: TRBJ2-1; D gene: -; clone size: -; CDR3 protein: CASSHGTLYNEQFF; CDR3 DNA: TGTGCCAGCAGCCACGGGACACTCTACAATGAGCAGTTCTTC
V gene: TRBV6-2/TRBV6-3; J gene: TRBJ1-5; D gene: TRBD1; clone size: -; CDR3 protein: CASSKTGVHNQPQHF; CDR3 DNA: TGTGCCAGCAGCAAGACAGGGGTGCATAATCAGCCCCAGCATTTT
V gene: TRBV5-3; J gene: TRBJ2-5; D gene: -; clone size: -; CDR3 protein: CARSLGMGASPQETQYF; CDR3 DNA: TGTGCCAGAAGCTTGGGGATGGGAGCGTCTCCACAAGAGACCCAGTACTTC
V gene: TRBV5-1; J gene: TRBJ1-1; D gene: -; clone size: few; CDR3 protein: CASSLSPRPNTEAFF; CDR3 DNA: TGCGCCAGCAGCTTGTCCCCTAGACCCAACACTGAAGCTTTCTTT
V gene: TRBV5-1; J gene: TRBJ2-5; D gene: TRBD1; clone size: -; CDR3 protein: CASSPSDRGETQYF; CDR3 DNA: TGCGCCAGCAGCCCGTCGGACAGGGGAGAGACCCAGTACTTC
V gene: TRBV2; J gene: TRBJ1-1; D gene: TRBD1; clone size: -; CDR3 protein: CASSWDRVNTEAFF; CDR3 DNA: TGTGCCAGCAGTTGGGACAGAGTTAACACTGAAGCTTTCTTT
V gene: TRBV2; J gene: TRBJ2-2; D gene: TRBD1; clone size: -; CDR3 protein: CASSRQGPPNTGELFF; CDR3 DNA: TGTGCCAGCAGTCGACAGGGCCCACCGAACACCGGGGAGCTGTTTTTT
V gene: TRBV2; J gene: TRBJ1-6; D gene: -; clone size: -; CDR3 protein: CASKDWGDSPLHF; CDR3 DNA: TGTGCCAGCAAGGATTGGGGCGATTCACCCCTCCACTTT
V gene: TRBV25-1; J gene: TRBJ2-2; D gene: TRBD2; clone size: -; CDR3 protein: CASSASGAVTGELFF; CDR3 DNA: TGTGCCAGCAGTGCAAGCGGGGCGGTCACCGGGGAGCTGTTTTTT
V gene: TRBV6-5; J gene: TRBJ1-3; D gene: -; clone size: -; CDR3 protein: CASSPGFSGNTIYF; CDR3 DNA: TGTGCCAGCAGTCCAGGGTTTTCTGGAAACACCATATATTTT
V gene: TRBV12-3/TRBV12-4; J gene: TRBJ1-5; D gene: TRBD1; clone size: few; CDR3 protein: CASCQGAEQPQHF; CDR3 DNA: TGTGCCAGCTGCCAGGGGGCTGAACAGCCCCAGCATTTT
V gene: TRBV2; J gene: TRBJ1-1; D gene: -; clone size: -; CDR3 protein: CASSLQGTEAFF; CDR3 DNA: TGTGCCAGCAGTTTACAGGGTACTGAAGCTTTCTTT
V gene: TRBV30; J gene: TRBJ2-7; D gene: TRBD1; clone size: -; CDR3 protein: CAWKPGQSYEQYF; CDR3 DNA: TGTGCCTGGAAACCGGGACAGTCCTACGAGCAGTACTTC
V gene: TRBV2; J gene: TRBJ1-2; D gene: TRBD1; clone size: -; CDR3 protein: CASRGTGDDGYTF; CDR3 DNA: TGTGCCAGCAGAGGGACAGGGGATGATGGCTACACCTTC
V gene: TRBV15; J gene: TRBJ1-2; D gene: -; clone size: few; CDR3 protein: CATSRAGRANYGYTF; CDR3 DNA: TGTGCCACCAGCAGAGCTGGCAGGGCCAACTATGGCTACACCTTC
V gene: TRBV6-5; J gene: TRBJ2-2; D gene: TRBD2; clone size: once; CDR3 protein: CASRRLAENTGELFF; CDR3 DNA: TGTGCCAGCAGGAGACTAGCGGAGAACACCGGGGAGCTGTTTTTT
V gene: TRBV3-1/TRBV3-2; J gene: TRBJ2-2; D gene: -; clone size: -; CDR3 protein: CASNQRTGELFF; CDR3 DNA: TGTGCCAGCAACCAACGGACCGGGGAGCTGTTTTTT
V gene: TRBV25-1; J gene: TRBJ2-5; D gene: TRBD1; clone size: -; CDR3 protein: CASSGTGSAETQYF; CDR3 DNA: TGTGCCAGCTCCGGGACAGGGTCGGCGGAGACCCAGTACTTC
V gene: TRBV9; J gene: TRBJ2-2; D gene: TRBD1; clone size: -; CDR3 protein: CASSDFLSPGQTNTGELFF; CDR3 DNA: TGTGCCAGCAGCGACTTTCTGTCACCGGGACAGACAAACACCGGGGAGCTGTTTTTT
V gene: TRBV4-3; J gene: TRBJ1-4; D gene: -; clone size: -; CDR3 protein: CASSQIRARGEKLFF; CDR3 DNA: TGCGCCAGCAGCCAAATCAGGGCGCGAGGAGAAAAACTGTTTTTT